The 12 T cell receptor beta chains below were found in one sample sequenced in a study of spatial heterogeneity in lung cancer. From the 5' RACE reads, TCRdb called clonotypes with MiXCR, one entry per CDR3 protein. The repertoire consists of 20,000 to 30,000 distinct CDR3 sequences, with less than 5.5% occurring once and the leading ten covering around 5.2%. Time point described: sample taken at primary tumor resection. Tumor, nontumor lung or frozen PBMC supplied whole RNA, sequenced without sorting. The source material was PBMCs, sampled at surgery. Source of these receptors: a male donor with early-stage non-small cell lung cancer.

This clonotype is medium-sized by share. The chain uses TRBV29-1 and TRBJ1-1, with D possibly being TRBD1 (5 bases). V was cut by 5 bases and J by 8 bases, with 15 bases left in between. The germline CDR1 and CDR2 sequences are SQVTM and ANQGSEA. The CDR3 is 12 amino acids. Here the CDR3 DNA reads TGCAGCGTTCGAAGGGGTTGGGGCGAAGCTTTCTTT. Its translation: CSVRRGWGEAFF.

This clonotype was detected ten times or more. The V and J genes are TRBV15 and TRBJ1-2; D gene ambiguous. CDR1 and CDR2 (germline): LNHNV, YYDKDF (reference sequence). The V and J ends lost 0 bases and 7 bases respectively, with 12 bases between them. This CDR3 has 14 amino acids. CDR3 nucleotides: TGTGCCACCAGCAGAGATCCTAATTACTCTGGCTACACCTTC. Its protein product is CATSRDPNYSGYTF. The variable domain in full, with the rest retrieved from reference TRBV15 and TRBJ1-2, is DAMVIQNPRYQVTQFGKPVTLSCSQTLNHNVMYWYQQKSSQAPKLLFHYYDKDFNNEADTPDNFQSRRPNTSFCFLDIRSPGLGDTAMYLCATSRDPNYSGYTFGSGTRLTVV.

In its sample, this clonotype was seen many times. V is TRBV14 and J is TRBJ2-6; D call uncertain. The V gene lost 4 bases and the J gene lost 0 bases, with 10 bases spanning the gap. The CDR3 loop spans 16 amino acids. The germline gives CDR1 SGHDN, CDR2 FVKESK. The CDR3 loop is CASSRYTRSGANVLTF. The CDR3 DNA reads TGTGCCAGCAGCCGCTACACCCGCTCTGGGGCCAACGTCCTGACTTTC. The full variable domain, with the rest looked up from reference TRBV14 and TRBJ2-6, is EAGVTQFPSHSVIEKGQTVTLRCDPISGHDNLYWYRRVMGKEIKFLLHFVKESKQDESGMPNNRFLAERTGGTYSTLKVQPAELEDSGVYFCASSRYTRSGANVLTFGAGSRLTVL.

This clonotype was recorded many times. This rearrangement joins TRBV4-1 to TRBJ2-6; D possibly uses TRBD1 or TRBD2 (6 bases each). V was trimmed by 3 bases and J by 4 bases, leaving 19 bases between them. CDR3 length: 18 amino acids. Germline V CDR1 and CDR2: MGHRA, YSYEKL. The CDR3 nucleotides read TGCGCCAGCAGCCAGGCCTCCCGGGGGCTATCGGGGGCCAACGTCCTGACTTTC. Its translation is CASSQASRGLSGANVLTF.

This clonotype has ten or more counts. This chain connects TRBV6-5 to TRBJ2-7, with 7 bases identical to TRBD1. J lost 0 bases, V lost 5 bases, and 10 bases had no gene match. The germline V gene has CDR1 MNHEY and CDR2 SVGAGI. The CDR3 extends over 16 amino acids. The CDR3 reads CASSKRIDRVSYEQYF. CDR3 nucleotide sequence: TGTGCCAGCAGTAAAAGAATCGACAGGGTCTCCTACGAGCAGTACTTC.

This clonotype was seen many times. This chain joins TRBV3-1 and TRBJ1-2; no clear D gene. The ends were cut back, 2 bases at V and 5 bases at J, with 9 bases in the middle. The V gene's germline CDR1 is LGHDT and CDR2 YNNKEL (reference sequence). The CDR3 is 13 amino acids. The CDR3 is CASSQRAAYGYTF. In DNA, the CDR3 is TGTGCCAGCAGCCAAAGGGCCGCGTATGGCTACACCTTC.

This clonotype was seen at least ten times. The chain uses TRBV7-3 and TRBJ1-6; the D gene is possibly TRBD1 (6 bases). The V gene's germline CDR1 is SGHTA and CDR2 FQGTGA. This CDR3 region has 14 residues. Trimming removed 5 bases at V and 9 bases at J, with 14 bases between. The CDR3 bases are TGTGCCAGCAGCCCACAGGGTTTGGGTTCACCCCTCCACTTT. This translates into CASSPQGLGSPLHF.

At least ten counts were recorded for this clonotype. CDR3 amino acids: CATRGTYTDTQYF. CDR3 nucleotide sequence: TGTGCCACCAGGGGGACTTACACAGATACGCAGTATTTT. The gene calls are TRBV24-1 and TRBJ2-3; weak D call: TRBD2 (6 bases). The CDR3 contains 13 residues. Germline-derived CDR1 and CDR2 are KGHDR and SFDVKD. The V end lost 7 bases, the J end lost 2 bases, and 9 bases lay between the germline ends.

This clonotype was found many times. The rearrangement joins TRBV27 to TRBJ1-6, with a weak D call TRBD1 (5 bases). The CDR3 loop spans 16 amino acids. Germline V lookup: CDR1 MNHEY, CDR2 SMNVEV (reference sequence). The V and J ends lost 3 bases and 6 bases respectively, with 15 bases between them. For the CDR3, the DNA is TGTGCCAGCAGTTTCCGATCCGGGACTACTAATTCACCCCTCCACTTT. It yields the protein CASSFRSGTTNSPLHF.

In its sample, this clonotype ranks as medium-sized. This CDR3 reads CASSSPGQGNSPLHF. The CDR3, as DNA: TGTGCCAGCAGTAGCCCAGGGCAGGGGAATTCACCCCTCCACTTT. The chain couples TRBV28 to TRBJ1-6; TRBD1 might be the D (6 bases). This CDR3 is 15 amino acids long. In germline, CDR1 is MDHEN, CDR2 SYDVKM. Between the trimmed V and J ends, which lost 5 bases and 7 bases, there was a span of 15 bases. The whole variable domain, filled in from reference TRBV28 and TRBJ1-6, reads DVKVTQSSRYLVKRTGEKVFLECVQDMDHENMFWYRQDPGLGLRLIYFSYDVKMKEKGDIPEGYSVSREKKERFSLILESASTNQTSMYLCASSSPGQGNSPLHFGNGTRLTVT.

This clonotype came up many times. The V and J genes are TRBV18 and TRBJ2-3; 10 nucleotides align to TRBD2. The V segment lost 3 bases and the J segment 4 bases; nucleotides outside the gene matches: 4. CDR1 is KGHSH, CDR2 LQKENI, per germline. The CDR3 covers 15 residues. As DNA, the CDR3 is TGTGCCAGCTCACCCGCTAGCGGGAGTGCAGATACGCAGTATTTT. Residues: CASSPASGSADTQYF.

This clonotype was seen ten or more times. The V gene is TRBV6-2 or TRBV6-3, the J gene TRBJ2-2; maybe TRBD1 (6 bases). The CDR3 runs to 13 residues. V lost 5 bases, J lost 6 bases, and 10 bases lay in between. Germline V gene sequence: CDR1 MNHEY, CDR2 SVGEGT. The DNA of the CDR3 is TGTGCCAGCAGTACACAGGGAGCCGGGGAGCTGTTTTTT. Its translation is CASSTQGAGELFF.